Listed below are T cell receptor beta chains from one sample, sequenced in a study of memory CD4+ T cells and cytomegalovirus serostatus. Sequencing used immunoSEQ multiplex PCR; TCRdb keeps in-frame clones, though not all of them. Of 55,000 to 75,000 clones in the sample, around 86% were seen once. Sequencing was done on a sample of memory CD4+ T cells from blood. Receptors were obtained from an adult in good health and CMV-seronegative. Both conserved end residues are part of each CDR3. D genes are given only for firm matches. Clone size is not always given. Where it is, it says once, few, many or a class for expanded clones.

j_gene	v_gene	abundance	len	d_gene	CDR3aa	CDR3nt
TRBJ1-2	TRBV11-1	.	15	.	CASSSYRVAGRGYTF	TGTGCCAGCAGCTCCTACAGGGTTGCGGGCCGCGGCTACACCTTC
TRBJ2-2	TRBV5-1	.	14	.	CASSLGGTIGELFF	TGCGCCAGCAGCTTGGGAGGAACTATAGGGGAGCTGTTTTTT
TRBJ2-2	TRBV11-2	.	16	TRBD2	CASSPEREGYTGELFF	TGTGCCAGCAGCCCCGAGCGGGAAGGGTACACCGGGGAGCTGTTTTTT
TRBJ2-4	TRBV6-1	.	15	.	CASSQISNGKNIQYF	TGTGCCAGCAGCCAAATCTCAAACGGGAAAAACATTCAGTACTTC
TRBJ1-2	TRBV5-4	.	13	.	CASSLASAFGYTF	TGTGCCAGCAGCTTGGCCTCGGCATTTGGCTACACCTTC
TRBJ1-2	TRBV6-1	.	14	.	CASSERGGPYGYTF	TGTGCCAGCAGCGAAAGGGGGGGGCCCTATGGCTACACCTTC
TRBJ2-3	TRBV2	.	12	.	CASSETPDTQYF	TGTGCCAGCAGTGAGACCCCAGATACGCAGTATTTT
TRBJ2-7	TRBV18	.	14	.	CASSPLKDFYEQYF	TGTGCCAGCTCACCACTTAAGGATTTCTACGAGCAGTACTTC
TRBJ1-2	TRBV19	few	12	TRBD1	CASKTGTGGYTF	TGTGCCAGTAAGACAGGGACTGGTGGCTACACCTTC
TRBJ2-1	TRBV5-4	.	15	TRBD1	CASRSGTGPLNEQFF	TGTGCCAGCAGATCCGGGACAGGGCCATTGAATGAGCAGTTCTTC
TRBJ2-2	TRBV11-3	.	14	.	CASSLVQSTGELFF	TGTGCCAGCAGCTTAGTACAGTCTACCGGGGAGCTGTTTTTT
TRBJ1-1	TRBV7-9	.	15	.	CASSETPGAETEAFF	TGTGCCAGCAGCGAGACCCCAGGGGCGGAAACTGAAGCTTTCTTT
TRBJ2-2	TRBV28	.	16	.	CASSLTSGHSTGELFF	TGTGCCAGCAGTTTAACCTCTGGGCATAGCACCGGGGAGCTGTTTTTT
TRBJ1-2	TRBV5-8	.	14	.	CASSWGVGDYGYTF	TGTGCCAGCAGCTGGGGGGTTGGGGACTATGGCTACACCTTC
TRBJ1-3	TRBV4-1	.	16	.	CASSQARVPSGNTIYF	TGCGCCAGCAGCCAAGCCAGGGTGCCCTCTGGAAACACCATATATTTT
TRBJ1-2	TRBV6-5	.	13	.	CASSYRGGYGYTF	TGTGCCAGCAGTTACAGGGGAGGCTATGGCTACACCTTC
TRBJ2-2	TRBV20-1	.	11	.	CSATGAGELFF	TGCAGTGCTACGGGCGCCGGGGAGCTGTTTTTT
TRBJ2-1	TRBV15	.	14	.	CATSSRDFYNEQFF	TGTGCCACCAGCTCGCGGGACTTCTACAATGAGCAGTTCTTC
TRBJ2-7	TRBV7-8	.	18	.	CASSLADDQRISSYEQYF	TGTGCCAGCAGCTTAGCAGACGACCAGAGAATTAGCTCCTACGAGCAGTACTTC
TRBJ2-6	TRBV19	.	17	TRBD1	CASSPGQGASGANVLTF	TGTGCCAGTAGCCCGGGACAGGGGGCATCTGGGGCCAACGTCCTGACTTTC
TRBJ1-1	TRBV5-1	.	14	TRBD1	CASSPGQGSTEAFF	TGCGCCAGCAGCCCTGGACAGGGGAGCACTGAAGCTTTCTTT
TRBJ2-7	TRBV2	.	14	TRBD2	CASSAMGTRIEQYF	TGTGCCAGCAGCGCCATGGGGACTAGGATCGAGCAGTATTTC
TRBJ2-5	TRBV5-1	.	14	.	CASARLSIQETQYF	TGCGCCAGCGCTCGACTTAGCATCCAAGAGACCCAGTACTTC
TRBJ2-1	TRBV2	.	14	.	CASTGTYSYNEQFF	TGTGCCAGCACCGGGACCTACTCCTACAATGAGCAGTTCTTC
TRBJ1-2	TRBV4-2	few	14	.	CASSQASGHYGYTF	TGTGCCAGCAGCCAGGCATCAGGACACTATGGCTACACCTTC
TRBJ1-2	TRBV14	.	15	.	CASSPKLQSGYGYTF	TGTGCCAGCAGCCCTAAGTTGCAGTCGGGCTATGGCTACACCTTC
TRBJ2-7	TRBV6-5	.	15	TRBD1	CASSRGQVSGYEQYF	TGTGCCAGCAGTAGGGGACAGGTAAGCGGCTACGAGCAGTACTTC
TRBJ1-1	TRBV7-9	few	13	.	CASSLSANTEAFF	TGTGCCAGCAGCTTAAGTGCGAACACTGAAGCTTTCTTT
TRBJ1-1	TRBV7-6	.	14	TRBD1	CASSLGRGQTEAFF	TGTGCCAGCAGCTTAGGCAGGGGGCAGACTGAAGCTTTCTTT
TRBJ2-6	TRBV30	.	14	TRBD2	CAWRGGGGAWVLTF	TGTGCCTGGAGAGGCGGGGGGGGCGCGTGGGTCCTGACTTTC
TRBJ2-1	TRBV5-1	.	17	.	CASSAGLRVSSYNEQFF	TGCGCCAGCAGCGCAGGCCTGCGGGTCAGCTCCTACAATGAGCAGTTCTTC
TRBJ2-7	TRBV7-9	.	16	.	CASSFFEGRGRNEQYF	TGTGCCAGCAGCTTTTTCGAGGGCAGGGGACGCAACGAGCAGTACTTC
TRBJ2-2	TRBV29-1	.	14	.	CSAGSQAYTGELFF	TGCAGCGCCGGGAGCCAGGCTTACACCGGGGAGCTGTTTTTT
TRBJ1-1	TRBV19	.	14	TRBD1	CASSIRGTGVGAFF	TGTGCCAGTAGTATTCGGGGGACAGGGGTGGGTGCTTTCTTT
TRBJ2-1	TRBV9	.	15	TRBD1	CASSAHDRASNEQFF	TGTGCCAGCAGCGCCCACGACAGGGCCAGCAATGAGCAGTTCTTC